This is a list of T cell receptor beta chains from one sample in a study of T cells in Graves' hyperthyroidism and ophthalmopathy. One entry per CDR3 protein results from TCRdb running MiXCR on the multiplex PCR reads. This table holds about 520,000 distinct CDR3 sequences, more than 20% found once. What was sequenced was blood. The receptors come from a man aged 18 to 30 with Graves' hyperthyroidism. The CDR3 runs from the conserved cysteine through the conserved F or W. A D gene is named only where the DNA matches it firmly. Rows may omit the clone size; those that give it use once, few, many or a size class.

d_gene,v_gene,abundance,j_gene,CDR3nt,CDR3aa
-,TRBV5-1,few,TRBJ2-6,TGCGCCAGCAGCTTGTTCGCCTCTGGGGCCAACGTCCTGACTTTC,CASSLFASGANVLTF
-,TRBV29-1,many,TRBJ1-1,TGCAGCGTTGAAGAGACTCCGAACACTGAAGCTTTCTTT,CSVEETPNTEAFF
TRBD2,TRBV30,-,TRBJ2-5,TGTGCCTGGAGGAGCGGGAGGGCCAGGGGAGAGACCCAGTACTTC,CAWRSGRARGETQYF
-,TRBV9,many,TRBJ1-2,TGTGCCAGCAGCGTAGATCCGCCCTCTTACTATGGCTACACCTTC,CASSVDPPSYYGYTF
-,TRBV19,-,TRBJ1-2,TGTGCCAGTAGTCGGCAGGGGACGCGCGGCTACACCTTC,CASSRQGTRGYTF
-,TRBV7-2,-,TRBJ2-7,TGTGCCAGCGGCTTTGGACGGACAGCCTACGAGCAGTACTTC,CASGFGRTAYEQYF
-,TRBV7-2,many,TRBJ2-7,TGTGCCAGCAGCTCCCCCCCGGGTTACGAGCAGTACTTC,CASSSPPGYEQYF
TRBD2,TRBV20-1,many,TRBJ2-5,TGCAGTGCTAGTTTAGCGGGGGGTCTCCAAGAGACCCAGTACTTC,CSASLAGGLQETQYF
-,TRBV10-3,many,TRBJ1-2,TGTGCCATCACTAAAGCGAGGGGCGATGGCTATGGCTACACCTTC,CAITKARGDGYGYTF
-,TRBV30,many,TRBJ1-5,TGTGCCTGTTCTAGGGGATCGGATCAGCCCCAGCATTTT,CACSRGSDQPQHF
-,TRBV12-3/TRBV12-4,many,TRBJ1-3,TGTGCCAGCAGCCCTCAGGGCTGGCAGACCATATATTTT,CASSPQGWQTIYF
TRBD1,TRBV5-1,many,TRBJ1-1,TGCGCCAGCAGCTTGGGACAGGGGTGGAACACTGAAGCTTTCTTT,CASSLGQGWNTEAFF
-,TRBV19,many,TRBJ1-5,TGTGCCAGTAAAGCTGCGGGACATCGCAATCAGCCCCAGCATTTT,CASKAAGHRNQPQHF
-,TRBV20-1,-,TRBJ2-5,TGCAGTGCTAGAGTTACGGAAGAGACCCAGTACTTC,CSARVTEETQYF
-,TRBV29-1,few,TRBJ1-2,TGCAGCGTTGAAGATCGGGCCGACTATGGCTACACCTTC,CSVEDRADYGYTF
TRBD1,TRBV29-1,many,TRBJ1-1,TGCAGCGCCGAAGGGACAGGCACTGAAGCTTTCTTT,CSAEGTGTEAFF